The 18 T cell receptor beta chains below come from one sample, sequenced in a study of T-cell reconstitution after alpha-beta-depleted transplantation in children (dated by TCRdb to between 2015 and 2016). Reading the label with the study, this specimen's treatment or condition is: allogeneic hematopoietic cell transplantation with graft depleted of TCRalphabeta T cells and CD19 B cells. Libraries were constructed by PCR. The data were produced on an Illumina HiSeq 2500. To normalize quantification of the TCRbeta repertoire, the TCR libraries were built with molecular barcoding that relied on unique molecular identifiers. TCRdb itself trimmed the public reads at Q25 with fastp, ran MiXCR and retained productive beta chains. Rows with one shared CDR3 protein collapse into an entry with the most common genes and DNA. This sample has approximately 430,000 distinct CDR3 sequences in its table, and roughly 17% of those were observed once. Roughly 29% of the sample is taken by the ten largest.

Sequenced here: PBMCs, mostly from graft donor cells, sampled 360 days after TCRalphabeta/CD19-depleted stem cell transplant. The receptor source for this set is a boy less than two years old who had a stem cell transplant for Wiskott-Aldrich syndrome, so the T cells may come from the graft donor.

This clonotype occurred once. The chain joins TRBV10-3 to TRBJ2-1, with 10 positions matching TRBD2. The CDR3 is 15 amino acids. With V trimmed by 0 bases and J by 10 bases, 6 bases remained unmatched. Germline-derived CDR1 and CDR2 are ENHRY and SYGVKD. DNA for the CDR3: TGTGCCATCAGTGAGTCGACACCTAGCGGGAGAGAGCAGTTCTTC. It specifies CAISESTPSGREQFF.

The genes are TRBV12-3 or TRBV12-4 and TRBJ2-4; D is uncertain. The CDR3 contains 15 residues. The V end was cut by 5 bases, the J end by 2 bases, with 13 bases between. CDR3 bases: TGTGCCAGCAGTCCCGGGCTTCTACCCAAAAACATTCAGTACTTC. It is translated as CASSPGLLPKNIQYF.

This clonotype has only a few counts. The chain couples TRBV14 to TRBJ2-5; no firm D call. This CDR3 is built from 13 residues. The germline V gene has CDR1 SGHDN and CDR2 FVKESK. V was pared by 4 bases and J by 8 bases, with 14 bases between. DNA of the CDR3: TGTGCCAGCAGCCTTATGGACGGCTCAACCCAGTACTTC. Translated: CASSLMDGSTQYF.

CDR3 nucleotide sequence: TGTGCCAGCAGCTCCGGGACTAGCGGGGACAATGAGCAGTTCTTC. Its protein is CASSSGTSGDNEQFF. The chain is built from TRBV7-6 and TRBJ2-1, with 13 nucleotides matching TRBD2. Germline V gene data show CDR1 as SGHVS and CDR2 as FNYEAQ. This CDR3 spans 15 amino acids. V lost 4 bases to trimming and J lost 5 bases; unmatched junction nucleotides: 2.

This clonotype has a handful of counts. The chain carries TRBV6-5 and TRBJ1-6; D unclear. The CDR3 contains 17 residues. Germline V gene data show CDR1 as MNHEY and CDR2 as SVGAGI. With 0 bases removed from V and 0 bases from J, the gap between germline ends came to 9 bases. The CDR3 spells CASSYSLQSSYNSPLHF. In nucleotides, the CDR3 is TGTGCCAGCAGTTACTCTCTTCAGAGCTCCTATAATTCACCCCTCCACTTT.

The genes are TRBV4-1 and TRBJ2-1; a weak D match, TRBD2 (6 bases). The CDR3 length is 16 residues. The germline V gene has CDR1 MGHRA and CDR2 YSYEKL. The V end was cut by 2 bases, the J end by 0 bases, with 11 bases between. The CDR3 is CASSQPRTISYNEQFF. CDR3 in DNA: TGCGCCAGCAGCCAACCTAGGACTATCTCCTACAATGAGCAGTTCTTC.

There are many counts of this clonotype. CDR3 coding DNA: TGTGCCAGCAGTTACGGGACAGCACAAGAGACCCAGTACTTC. This translates into CASSYGTAQETQYF. V gene TRBV6-5 combines with J gene TRBJ2-5; 7 nucleotides agree with TRBD1. J was trimmed by 2 bases and V by 2 bases; bases with no gene match: 2. CDR1 and CDR2 (germline): MNHEY, SVGAGI. This CDR3 spans 14 amino acids.

This clonotype was seen a handful of times. CDR3 DNA: TGCAGTGCTAGTTTGATAGGGACAGGGGGCTACGAGCAGTACTTC. It is translated as CSASLIGTGGYEQYF. V and J are TRBV20-1 and TRBJ2-7; 11 nucleotides agree with TRBD1. The ends lost 3 bases at V and 3 bases at J; junction bases unmatched: 7. Germline lookup yields CDR1 DFQATT and CDR2 SNEGSKA (reference sequence). This CDR3 comprises 15 residues.

The V and J genes are TRBV12-3 or TRBV12-4 and TRBJ2-3; tentative D call: TRBD1 (5 bases). V shed 3 bases and J shed 2 bases, with 12 bases lying between them. The CDR3 runs to 15 residues. The CDR3, as DNA: TGTGCCAGCAGTTTCTGTACAGGATTCACAGATACGCAGTATTTT. Amino acid sequence: CASSFCTGFTDTQYF.

There are a few counts of this clonotype. This chain connects TRBV28 to TRBJ2-2, with 8 bases that match TRBD1. The germline gives CDR1 MDHEN, CDR2 SYDVKM. V was clipped by 3 bases and J by 5 bases; unmatched bases: 8. The CDR3 sequence is 16 residues long. CDR3 residues: CASSFLYRGKTGELFF. The DNA for the CDR3 is TGTGCCAGCAGTTTTCTATACAGGGGGAAGACCGGGGAGCTGTTTTTT.

There are a few counts of this clonotype. The chain has TRBV7-9 and TRBJ2-1; D is undetermined. The V gene's germline CDR1 is SEHNR and CDR2 FQNEAQ (reference sequence). The CDR3 totals 16 residues. Trimming took off 2 bases at V and 7 bases at J, with 18 bases between the two ends. The CDR3 loop is CASSLLRPAHMNEQFF. CDR3 DNA sequence: TGTGCCAGCAGCTTATTACGGCCAGCCCACATGAATGAGCAGTTCTTC. Together with reference TRBV7-9 and TRBJ2-1, the CDR3 gives the full variable domain: DTGVSQNPRHKITKRGQNVTFRCDPISEHNRLYWYRQTLGQGPEFLTYFQNEAQLEKSRLLSDRFSAERPKGSFSTLEIQRTEQGDSAMYLCASSLLRPAHMNEQFFGPGTRLTVL.

In its sample, this clonotype was seen a few times. The rearrangement uses TRBV6-2 or TRBV6-3 and TRBJ2-7; D unresolved. The V end was cut by 7 bases, the J end by 7 bases, with 14 bases between. The CDR3 runs to 12 residues. Germline V CDR1 and CDR2: MNHEY, SVGEGT. The CDR3 coding sequence is TGTGCCAGCACCTATGACCGACGAGAGCAGTACTTC. Translation gives CASTYDRREQYF.

The chain uses TRBV4-1 and TRBJ2-4; 7 bases are a match to TRBD1. The CDR3 runs to 17 residues. Germline CDR1 is MGHRA and CDR2 is YSYEKL. Trimming cost V 1 base and J 0 bases; bases outside gene matches: 6. The CDR3 nucleotides read TGCGCCAGCAGCCAAGGCAGGGGGTGGGAAGCCAAAAACATTCAGTACTTC. As protein: CASSQGRGWEAKNIQYF.

This clonotype has more than one count but fewer than ten. The rearrangement joins TRBV4-1 to TRBJ2-3, with 13 bases identical to TRBD2. CDR3 length: 17 residues. Trimming removed 4 bases from V and 5 bases from J; junction bases left unmatched: 9. Germline CDR1 reads MGHRA; CDR2 reads YSYEKL. DNA for the CDR3: TGCGCCAGCAGCCTCACCGGGACTAGCGGGGCGGAAGATACGCAGTATTTT. This gives the protein CASSLTGTSGAEDTQYF.

The V and J genes are TRBV7-2 and TRBJ1-3; tentatively, D is TRBD1 (5 bases). Trimming removed 4 bases at V and 8 bases at J, with 12 bases between. The CDR3 contains 13 residues. Germline-derived CDR1 and CDR2 are SGHTA and FQGNSA. CDR3 sequence: CASSSPGRHTIYF. CDR3 DNA: TGTGCCAGCAGCTCGCCAGGGAGACACACCATATATTTT.

The rearrangement joins TRBV9 to TRBJ2-5, with D possibly matching TRBD1 (6 bases). From germline, CDR1 is SGDLS and CDR2 YYNGEE. The CDR3 totals 14 residues. Trimming removed 2 bases from V and 4 bases from J, with 12 bases in between. The CDR3 nucleotides read TGTGCCAGCAGCGTGGCAGGGGAACTAGAGACCCAGTACTTC. Protein product: CASSVAGELETQYF.

CDR3 sequence: CASSFWMDEQFF. In DNA form, the CDR3 reads TGTGCCAGCAGTTTCTGGATGGATGAGCAGTTCTTC. The chain recombines TRBV12-3 or TRBV12-4 with TRBJ2-1; no firm D call. There are 12 residues in the CDR3. V shed 3 bases and J shed 8 bases, with 8 bases lying between them.

The gene calls are TRBV7-8 and TRBJ1-1, with a possible D match to TRBD1 (6 bases). CDR1 SGHVS and CDR2 FQNEAQ come from the germline V gene. This CDR3 is 16 amino acids long. V was shortened by 5 bases and J by 2 bases, with 18 bases between the two germline ends. This chain's CDR3 is CASSQPMGGGNTEAFF. CDR3 DNA: TGTGCCAGCAGCCAACCTATGGGAGGGGGTAACACTGAAGCTTTCTTT.